Listed here are 23 T cell receptor beta chains from one sample, sequenced in a study of T cell repertoires in cytomegalovirus infection. MiXCR, run by TCRdb on the reads, gives a single entry per CDR3 protein. This table holds roughly 720,000 distinct CDR3 sequences, 35% to 40% found once. Sequencing was done on a sample of PBMCs. The receptors originated from a human donor in good health (CMV status not recorded). Some clones in this sample may be carry-over from other donors' samples.

This clonotype was seen a few times. This chain uses TRBV19 with TRBJ2-7, with 10 bases matching TRBD1. The germline gives CDR1 LNHDA, CDR2 SQIVND (reference sequence). The CDR3 totals 16 residues. With 5 bases clipped from V and 7 bases from J, the junction kept 14 bases outside the gene matches. The CDR3 DNA reads as TGTGCCAGTAGTTTTACCGGGACAGGGGAAGTGAGGGAGCAGTACTTC. It encodes CASSFTGTGEVREQYF. Filled out from reference TRBV19 and TRBJ2-7, the complete variable domain reads DGGITQSPKYLFRKEGQNVTLSCEQNLNHDAMYWYRQDPGQGLRLIYYSQIVNDFQKGDIAEGYSVSREKKESFPLTVTSAQKNPTAFYLCASSFTGTGEVREQYFGPGTRLTVT.

This clonotype was observed a handful of times. CDR3 DNA: TGTGCCAGCAGCTTAACCGGGGGGAGGAAGAACACTGAAGCTTTCTTT. This gives the protein CASSLTGGRKNTEAFF. The chain carries TRBV12-3 or TRBV12-4 and TRBJ1-1, with D possibly matching TRBD1 (5 bases). The V end was cut by 6 bases, the J end by 1 base, with 18 bases between. This CDR3 comprises 16 residues.

This chain joins TRBV28 and TRBJ1-2; D is perhaps TRBD1 (5 bases). This CDR3 region has 14 residues. Per the germline V gene, CDR1 is MDHEN and CDR2 is SYDVKM. V dropped 1 base and J dropped 6 bases, with 12 bases sitting between them. The chain's CDR3 is CASSLFREANGYTF. The CDR3 DNA sequence: TGTGCCAGCAGTTTATTCAGGGAAGCGAATGGCTACACCTTC.

The chain uses TRBV7-9 and TRBJ1-4, with 7 bases fitting TRBD1. Germline loops: CDR1 SEHNR, CDR2 FQNEAQ (reference sequence). Trimming took 5 bases from V and 9 from J; bases not matched to a gene: 9. This CDR3 is 14 amino acids long. The CDR3 spells CASSPTGTPQKLFF. The CDR3 DNA reads TGTGCCAGCAGCCCGACAGGGACCCCTCAAAAACTGTTTTTT. Full variable domain (remainder filled in from reference TRBV7-9 and TRBJ1-4): DTGVSQNPRHKITKRGQNVTFRCDPISEHNRLYWYRQTLGQGPEFLTYFQNEAQLEKSRLLSDRFSAERPKGSFSTLEIQRTEQGDSAMYLCASSPTGTPQKLFFGSGTQLSVL.

This clonotype was counted only a few times. The chain employs TRBV5-1 and TRBJ1-2, with D unresolved. Trimming left V 5 bases short and J 4 bases short, with 9 bases between. The V gene's germline CDR1 is SGHRS and CDR2 YFSETQ. The CDR3 has 12 residues. The DNA for the CDR3 is TGCGCCAGCAGAGCTCAGTCCTATGGCTACACCTTC. This encodes CASRAQSYGYTF.

The sample holds many counts of this clonotype. The chain combines TRBV28 with TRBJ1-5; D is unresolved. V was trimmed by 6 bases and J by 6 bases, leaving 15 bases between them. The CDR3 is made up of 14 amino acids. Germline assignment: CDR1 MDHEN and CDR2 SYDVKM. DNA for the CDR3: TGTGCCAGCAGCGCTCTCAGTGGGGTTCAGCCCCAGCATTTT. Protein: CASSALSGVQPQHF. The full variable domain, with the rest looked up from reference TRBV28 and TRBJ1-5, is DVKVTQSSRYLVKRTGEKVFLECVQDMDHENMFWYRQDPGLGLRLIYFSYDVKMKEKGDIPEGYSVSREKKERFSLILESASTNQTSMYLCASSALSGVQPQHFGDGTRLSIL.

In this sample, this clonotype turned up a few times. The gene calls are TRBV12-3 or TRBV12-4 and TRBJ1-1; D is ambiguous. This CDR3 has 13 residues. V dropped 3 bases and J dropped 3 bases, with 8 bases sitting between them. The CDR3 sequence is CASSLRDDTEAFF. The CDR3 DNA reads TGTGCCAGCAGTTTGAGGGATGACACTGAAGCTTTCTTT.

The chain links TRBV2 to TRBJ2-1, with 7 bases lining up with TRBD2. The ends lost 11 bases at V and 0 bases at J; junction bases unmatched: 7. This CDR3 has 14 amino acids. The germline V gene encodes CDR1 SNHLY and CDR2 FYNNEI. The CDR3 spells CAGRRGNSYNEQFF. The CDR3 bases are TGTGCCGGGCGGCGGGGGAACTCCTACAATGAGCAGTTCTTC.

This clonotype was found many times. The V and J genes are TRBV7-2 and TRBJ2-3; D gene unclear. The length of the CDR3 is 15 residues. V lost 5 bases and J lost 3, with 15 bases in between. Germline loops: CDR1 SGHTA, CDR2 FQGNSA. The CDR3 sequence: CASSRQRMETDTQYF. CDR3 nucleotides: TGTGCCAGCAGCCGCCAGAGGATGGAGACAGATACGCAGTATTTT.

This clonotype was found many times. V gene TRBV7-2 combines with J gene TRBJ1-5; D is unclear. The length of the CDR3 is 15 residues. With 4 bases removed from V and 0 bases from J, the gap between germline ends came to 10 bases. CDR1 is SGHTA and CDR2 is FQGNSA in the germline V gene. The CDR3 nucleotides read TGTGCCAGCAGCTGGCTCTCCAGTAGCAATCAGCCCCAGCATTTT. It is translated as CASSWLSSSNQPQHF.

This clonotype has a handful of counts. V gene TRBV6-5 combines with J gene TRBJ2-3; D possibly corresponds to TRBD2 (5 bases). Germline V gene lookup returns CDR1 MNHEY and CDR2 SVGAGI. The CDR3 extends over 16 amino acids. V shed 0 bases and J shed 4 bases, with 14 bases lying between them. In DNA, the CDR3 is TGTGCCAGCAGTTACTCGCCGGACTTACTTGCAGATACGCAGTATTTT. Encoded protein: CASSYSPDLLADTQYF.

This clonotype was detected many times. This chain connects TRBV12-3 or TRBV12-4 to TRBJ2-5, with 14 bases matching TRBD2. V lost 5 bases and J lost 1; bases outside the gene matches: 6. This CDR3 region has 17 residues. Here the CDR3 DNA reads TGTGCCAGCAGTCCGGGACTAGCGGGGGTCATCCAAGAGACCCAGTACTTC. Translating gives CASSPGLAGVIQETQYF.

This chain connects TRBV19 to TRBJ2-1; 7 nucleotides align to TRBD2. The CDR3 loop spans 18 amino acids. Trimming cost V 5 bases and J 4 bases; bases outside gene matches: 17. Germline V gene lookup returns CDR1 LNHDA and CDR2 SQIVND (reference sequence). Written as DNA, the CDR3 is TGTGCCAGTAGTTATTCCGGGAGGTCTCTTAGATCATACAATGAGCAGTTCTTC. This sequence encodes CASSYSGRSLRSYNEQFF.

The table lists this clonotype with a few counts. The chain has TRBV12-3 or TRBV12-4 and TRBJ2-1, with 9 nucleotides matching TRBD1. The J segment lost 3 bases and the V segment lost 4 bases, leaving 7 bases of the junction unmatched. This CDR3 is 16 amino acids long. The CDR3 bases are TGTGCCAGCAGTTCTTGGGACAGGGACGACTACAATGAGCAGTTCTTC. The encoded protein is CASSSWDRDDYNEQFF.

This chain uses TRBV13 with TRBJ2-2; 7 bases agree with TRBD2. This CDR3 region has 15 residues. From germline, CDR1 is PRHDT and CDR2 FYEKMQ (reference sequence). The V segment lost 3 bases and the J segment 4 bases; nucleotides outside the gene matches: 5. This CDR3 is CASSLGGVTTGELFF. The CDR3 DNA follows: TGTGCCAGCAGCTTGGGAGGGGTGACCACCGGGGAGCTGTTTTTT.

The sample holds a few counts of this clonotype. The chain recombines TRBV7-8 with TRBJ2-2, with D possibly TRBD1 on 5 matching bases. V lost 3 bases and J lost 6, with 11 bases in between. Germline CDR1 SGHVS, CDR2 FQNEAQ. The CDR3 spans 14 residues. CDR3 in DNA: TGTGCCAGCAGCTTCCTTTTGGGGCCCGGGGAGCTGTTTTTT. Protein: CASSFLLGPGELFF.

This clonotype came up a few times. The rearrangement uses TRBV6-5 and TRBJ1-6, with 7 bases matching TRBD1. Germline CDR1 reads MNHEY; CDR2 reads SVGAGI. This CDR3 is 14 amino acids long. With 6 bases clipped from V and 5 bases from J, the junction kept 4 bases outside the gene matches. For the CDR3, the DNA is TGTGCCAGCAGCGGACAGGCGGATAATTCACCCCTCCACTTT. Protein: CASSGQADNSPLHF.

The V gene is TRBV10-2, the J gene TRBJ1-1, with D possibly TRBD1 on 5 matching bases. V lost 7 bases, J lost 1 base, and 13 bases lay in between. Germline V gene lookup returns CDR1 WSHSY and CDR2 SAAADI. This CDR3 region has 14 residues. The CDR3 protein is CASTPTTANTEAFF. The CDR3 DNA reads as TGCGCCAGCACCCCGACGACAGCGAACACTGAAGCTTTCTTT.

As concerns this clonotype: This sequence may be a read error, since a much larger clone differs from it by one base. The chain recombines TRBV7-3 with TRBJ2-1; the match to TRBD1 covers 9 bases. The CDR3 consists of 15 residues. Germline values: CDR1 SGHTA, CDR2 FQGTGA. CDR3 sequence: CASSSLQGARDDQFF. The CDR3 DNA follows: TGTGCCAGCAGCTCCCTACAGGGGGCTCGAGATGATCAGTTCTTC. The whole variable domain, filled in from reference TRBV7-3 and TRBJ2-1, reads GAGVSQTPSNKVTEKGKYVELRCDPISGHTALYWYRQSLGQGPEFLIYFQGTGAADDSGLPNDRFFAVRPEGSVSTLKIQRTERGDSAVYLCASSSLQGARDDQFFGPGTRLTVL.

The rearrangement links TRBV2 to TRBJ2-4; D could derive from TRBD1 or TRBD2 (5 bases each). This CDR3 is 14 amino acids long. Trimming removed 1 base at V and 3 bases at J, with 7 bases between. Germline loops: CDR1 SNHLY, CDR2 FYNNEI. This CDR3 reads CASSEGGSKNIQYF. The DNA of the CDR3 is TGTGCCAGCAGTGAAGGGGGGAGCAAAAACATTCAGTACTTC.

The chain is built from TRBV7-8 and TRBJ1-5; D unresolved. V gave up 6 bases and J gave up 4 bases, with 16 bases separating them. Germline values: CDR1 SGHVS, CDR2 FQNEAQ. The CDR3 contains 15 residues. The CDR3 is CASSQSLEGNQPQHF. In DNA form, the CDR3 reads TGTGCCAGCAGTCAATCCCTCGAGGGTAATCAGCCCCAGCATTTT.

There are a few counts of this clonotype. This chain links TRBV6-1 with TRBJ1-2, with 10 bases fitting TRBD1. Germline CDR1 MNHNS, CDR2 SASEGT. The trim removed 5 bases at V and 8 bases at J, leaving 8 bases unmatched. CDR3 length: 14 residues. The CDR3 protein is CASSPGTGEKGYTF. The CDR3 nucleotides are TGTGCCAGCAGTCCTGGGACAGGGGAGAAGGGCTACACCTTC.

The chain recombines TRBV4-1 with TRBJ2-7; D is perhaps TRBD2 (7 bases). V lost 1 base, J lost 0 bases, and 10 bases lay in between. Germline V CDR1 and CDR2: MGHRA, YSYEKL. The CDR3 contains 15 residues. The CDR3 protein is CASSQGRGASYEQYF. The DNA of the CDR3 is TGCGCCAGCAGCCAAGGTCGGGGGGCCTCCTACGAGCAGTACTTC.